These 31 T cell receptor beta chains share one sample of origin, sequenced in a study of cytomegalovirus exposure and HLA in healthy donors. Primers included in the PCR were 60 Vbeta and 13 Jbeta primers. Profiling relied on immunoSEQ multiplex PCR, and the TCRdb table lists in-frame clones only, not all of them. The profile covers 180,000 or so clones, with around three quarters appearing a single time and over 2% taken by the ten largest. Material: PBMCs. The receptors derive from a woman aged 50 to 60 in good health and CMV-seronegative.

The chain couples TRBV7-2 to TRBJ2-3; D is undetermined. This CDR3 is 14 amino acids long. Germline V gene sequence: CDR1 SGHTA, CDR2 FQGNSA. The V end was cut by 1 base, the J end by 0 bases, with 5 bases between. The CDR3 sequence is CASSLVQSTDTQYF. As DNA, the CDR3 is TGTGCCAGCAGCTTAGTCCAGAGCACAGATACGCAGTATTTT. Variable domain in full (rest from reference TRBV7-2 and TRBJ2-3): GAGVSQSPSNKVTEKGKDVELRCDPISGHTALYWYRQSLGQGLEFLIYFQGNSAPDKSGLPSDRFSAERTGGSVSTLTIQRTQQEDSAVYLCASSLVQSTDTQYFGPGTRLTVL.

A word on this clone: At one boundary the junction diverges from the germline segment, which might be a read error. This CDR3 is also generated by other DNA sequences in the sample. The chain joins TRBV18 to TRBJ1-4, with TRBD1 matching 9 bases. Germline CDR1 reads KGHSH; CDR2 reads LQKENI. This CDR3 comprises 15 residues. CDR3 coding DNA: TGTGCCAGCTCGCCACGGGGACAGGGAGGAGAAAAACTGTTTTTT. Amino acid sequence: CASSPRGQGGEKLFF.

The chain links TRBV28 to TRBJ2-3; the match to TRBD2 covers 11 bases. The ends lost 7 bases at V and 10 bases at J; junction bases unmatched: 4. CDR1 is MDHEN and CDR2 is SYDVKM in the germline V gene. The CDR3 runs 12 residues. The DNA of the CDR3 is TGTGCCAGCAATGTAGCGGGGGGGTCGCAGTATTTT. It codes for CASNVAGGSQYF.

The J gene is TRBJ1-2, the V gene TRBV28, with D possibly being TRBD1 (5 bases). Germline CDR1 reads MDHEN; CDR2 reads SYDVKM. V lost 2 bases to trimming and J lost 4 bases, with 11 bases between them. This CDR3 region has 14 residues. This chain's CDR3 is CASSLGGVGYGYTF. For the CDR3, the DNA is TGTGCCAGCAGTTTAGGAGGGGTTGGCTATGGCTACACCTTC.

This rearrangement joins TRBV30 to TRBJ1-2; 8 positions match TRBD1. The CDR3 length is 14 residues. V was clipped by 3 bases and J by 0 bases; unmatched bases: 3. The germline gives CDR1 GTSNPN, CDR2 SVGIG (reference sequence). CDR3 protein: CAWRDRGANYGYTF. DNA of the CDR3: TGTGCCTGGAGAGACAGGGGAGCTAACTATGGCTACACCTTC. Full variable domain (rest looked up from reference TRBV30 and TRBJ1-2): SQTIHQWPATLVQPVGSPLSLECTVEGTSNPNLYWYRQAAGRGLQLLFYSVGIGQISSEVPQNLSASRPQDRQFILSSKKLLLSDSGFYLCAWRDRGANYGYTFGSGTRLTVV.

The chain couples TRBV27 to TRBJ2-5; D gene unclear. The length of the CDR3 is 16 residues. Trimming took off 5 bases at V and 5 bases at J, with 21 bases between the two ends. Germline V gene sequence: CDR1 MNHEY, CDR2 SMNVEV (reference sequence). CDR3 DNA sequence: TGTGCCAGCAGTCCCTCATTCAGTCAGGTAGAGGAGACCCAGTACTTC. It yields the protein CASSPSFSQVEETQYF.

The chain combines TRBV4-1 with TRBJ1-1, with 8 nucleotides matching TRBD1. The V gene's germline CDR1 is MGHRA and CDR2 YSYEKL. The J segment lost 3 bases and the V segment lost 4 bases, leaving 10 bases of the junction unmatched. There are 16 residues in the CDR3. CDR3 loop: CASSPTPTGADTEAFF. In DNA form, the CDR3 reads TGCGCCAGCAGCCCGACGCCGACAGGGGCAGACACTGAAGCTTTCTTT.

The J gene is TRBJ2-7, the V gene TRBV28; TRBD2 matches at 15 bases. The germline gives CDR1 MDHEN, CDR2 SYDVKM. The CDR3 contains 22 residues. V dropped 6 bases and J dropped 0; count of bases not matched to a gene: 21. The CDR3 sequence is CASSLYNPGLAGGWGSSYEQYF. CDR3 nucleotide sequence: TGTGCCAGCAGCCTATATAATCCGGGACTAGCGGGAGGATGGGGTTCCTCCTACGAGCAGTACTTC.

This sequence joins TRBV28 and TRBJ2-1; D call uncertain. The CDR3 sequence is 15 residues long. Germline CDR1 reads MDHEN; CDR2 reads SYDVKM. V was shortened by 3 bases and J by 7 bases, with 16 bases between the two germline ends. This CDR3 reads CASSFRPPKRNEQFF. The CDR3 coding sequence is TGTGCCAGCAGTTTCAGGCCCCCCAAAAGGAATGAGCAGTTCTTC.

The V and J genes are TRBV28 and TRBJ2-7, with D perhaps TRBD2 (5 bases). V was shortened by 2 bases and J by 5 bases, with 10 bases between the two germline ends. From germline, CDR1 is MDHEN and CDR2 SYDVKM. The CDR3 is 13 residues long. This CDR3 is CASSLTAANEQYF. CDR3 nucleotides: TGTGCCAGCAGTTTAACAGCGGCGAACGAGCAGTACTTC.

V and J are TRBV4-3 and TRBJ2-1; D uncertain. V lost 5 bases, J lost 8 bases, and 16 bases lay in between. This CDR3 contains 14 residues. In germline, CDR1 is LGHNA, CDR2 YSLEER. CDR3: CASSETTGRYEQFF. CDR3 DNA: TGCGCCAGCAGCGAAACGACTGGCCGGTATGAGCAGTTCTTC.

V and J are TRBV4-1 and TRBJ2-1, with D perhaps TRBD1 (5 bases). Germline CDR1 reads MGHRA; CDR2 reads YSYEKL. Trimming took off 1 base at V and 0 bases at J, with 16 bases between the two ends. The CDR3 loop spans 18 amino acids. The CDR3 loop reads CASSQGGARVSSYNEQFF. The CDR3 bases are TGCGCCAGCAGCCAAGGGGGCGCCAGGGTGAGCTCCTACAATGAGCAGTTCTTC.

This clone was seen a single time. The rearrangement joins TRBV11-2 to TRBJ1-6, with D tentatively TRBD1 (6 bases). This CDR3 spans 15 amino acids. CDR1 is SGHAT and CDR2 is FQNNGV in the germline V gene. V lost 0 bases, J lost 7 bases, and 10 bases lay in between. As DNA, the CDR3 is TGTGCCAGCAGCTTAGAAGGGGGTAAGAATTCACCCCTCCACTTT. It yields the protein CASSLEGGKNSPLHF.

The genes are TRBV15 and TRBJ2-7; D is perhaps TRBD1 (5 bases). Germline values: CDR1 LNHNV, CDR2 YYDKDF (reference sequence). This CDR3 contains 15 residues. The V end was cut by 0 bases, the J end by 3 bases, with 12 bases between. The CDR3 protein is CATSRDPGLGYEQYF. CDR3 nucleotide sequence: TGTGCCACCAGCAGAGATCCAGGGCTCGGCTACGAGCAGTACTTC.

This clone was seen only once. The V gene is TRBV18, the J gene TRBJ2-7; D may be TRBD1 (6 bases). This CDR3 region has 15 residues. CDR1 and CDR2 from the germline V gene are KGHSH and LQKENI. V was clipped by 1 base and J by 7 bases, with 17 bases between them. The CDR3: CASSPRSGALGEQYF. CDR3 sequence (DNA): TGTGCCAGCTCACCACGGTCAGGGGCCCTCGGAGAGCAGTACTTC.

As concerns this clone: Its ends do not fully match the called genes, so a read error is possible. The chain is built from TRBV6-5 and TRBJ2-5, with 11 bases that match TRBD2. CDR1 and CDR2 (germline): MNHEY, SVGAGI. CDR3 length equals 15 residues. CDR3 DNA: TGTGCCAGCAGACCCGGGACTAGCGGCCAAGAGGCCCAGTACTTC. Translated, it gives CASRPGTSGQEAQYF.

The chain carries TRBV19 and TRBJ1-2; D is unclear. From germline, CDR1 is LNHDA and CDR2 SQIVND (reference sequence). This CDR3 has 13 residues. V was shortened by 5 bases and J by 7 bases, with 14 bases between the two germline ends. The CDR3 nucleotides are TGTGCCAGTAGTGAGGCCTTAATGGGTGGCTACACCTTC. It specifies CASSEALMGGYTF.

This clone was detected only a few times. This sequence joins TRBV4-2 and TRBJ1-2; 7 nucleotides align to TRBD1. The CDR3 has 13 amino acids. CDR1 and CDR2 (germline): LGHNA, YNFKEQ. V shed 4 bases, J shed 5 bases, and the junction held 4 bases outside the gene matches. CDR3 nucleotide sequence: TGTGCCAGCAGCCCCGGACAGGCATATGGCTACACCTTC. Its protein product is CASSPGQAYGYTF.

The chain is built from TRBV5-1 and TRBJ2-3; 11 bases match TRBD1. In germline, CDR1 is SGHRS, CDR2 YFSETQ. V lost 0 bases to trimming and J lost 7 bases; unmatched junction nucleotides: 7. The CDR3 length is 16 residues. The CDR3 loop is CASSLVVGQGANTQYF. The CDR3, as DNA: TGCGCCAGCAGCTTGGTTGTCGGACAGGGGGCAAATACGCAGTATTTT.

This clone appeared a few times. The V call is TRBV9, the J call TRBJ2-1; D gene uncertain. Germline values: CDR1 SGDLS, CDR2 YYNGEE. Trimming removed 3 bases from V and 0 bases from J, with 13 bases in between. CDR3 length: 16 amino acids. CDR3: CASSGGTRLSYNEQFF. CDR3 in DNA: TGTGCCAGCAGCGGAGGCACCCGACTCTCCTACAATGAGCAGTTCTTC.

The chain employs TRBV5-4 and TRBJ2-2, with TRBD2 as a possible D gene (6 bases). Trimming left V 0 bases short and J 5 bases short, with 14 bases between. Germline assignment: CDR1 SGHNT and CDR2 YYREEE (reference sequence). CDR3 length: 16 amino acids. The CDR3 bases are TGTGCCAGCAGCTTGGGATCTGGGAGGCAAACCGGGGAGCTGTTTTTT. Translation gives CASSLGSGRQTGELFF. The entire variable domain, with the rest obtained from reference TRBV5-4 and TRBJ2-2, is as follows: ETGVTQSPTHLIKTRGQQVTLRCSSQSGHNTVSWYQQALGQGPQFIFQYYREEENGRGNFPPRFSGLQFPNYSSELNVNALELDDSALYLCASSLGSGRQTGELFFGEGSRLTVL.

The genes are TRBV7-9 and TRBJ2-1; TRBD2 might be the D (7 bases). Germline values: CDR1 SEHNR, CDR2 FQNEAQ (reference sequence). The CDR3 contains 15 residues. Between the trimmed V and J ends, which lost 5 bases and 0 bases, there was a span of 11 bases. This CDR3 is CASSRGGPSYNEQFF. CDR3 bases: TGTGCCAGCAGCCGCGGGGGCCCCTCCTACAATGAGCAGTTCTTC.

The rearrangement joins TRBV4-1 to TRBJ2-3; D may be TRBD2 (6 bases). Germline V gene sequence: CDR1 MGHRA, CDR2 YSYEKL. Trimming stripped 2 bases from V and 1 base from J, with 7 bases between. The CDR3 extends over 14 amino acids. CDR3 residues: CASSQPSGTDTQYF. CDR3 in DNA: TGCGCCAGCAGCCAACCTAGCGGCACAGATACGCAGTATTTT.

This chain uses TRBV30 with TRBJ2-3; 9 nucleotides align to TRBD2. The germline V gene encodes CDR1 GTSNPN and CDR2 SVGIG (reference sequence). The CDR3 totals 19 residues. Trimming removed 2 bases from V and 1 base from J; junction bases left unmatched: 16. This chain's CDR3 is CAWSISSGSGGGGTDTQYF. The CDR3 DNA is TGTGCCTGGAGTATAAGTAGCGGGAGTGGAGGGGGGGGCACAGATACGCAGTATTTT.

The chain joins TRBV28 to TRBJ1-5; maybe TRBD1 (5 bases). Germline V CDR1 and CDR2: MDHEN, SYDVKM. V gave up 6 bases and J gave up 6 bases, with 15 bases separating them. The CDR3 contains 14 residues. The CDR3 protein is CASRFPTVGQPQHF. DNA of the CDR3: TGTGCCAGCAGGTTCCCGACAGTGGGTCAGCCCCAGCATTTT.

The chain uses TRBV2 and TRBJ2-1, with TRBD2 matching 10 bases. The CDR3 runs to 16 residues. The ends lost 8 bases at V and 8 bases at J; junction bases unmatched: 15. Germline-derived CDR1 and CDR2 are SNHLY and FYNNEI. Here the CDR3 reads CASSEVGTSVTYEQFF. As DNA, the CDR3 is TGTGCCAGCTCTGAAGTGGGGACTAGCGTCACCTATGAGCAGTTCTTC.

The rearrangement links TRBV27 to TRBJ2-1; weak D call: TRBD2 (6 bases). The CDR3 consists of 16 residues. Trimming pared 5 bases from V and 0 bases from J, leaving 14 bases between. Germline V gene sequence: CDR1 MNHEY, CDR2 SMNVEV (reference sequence). CDR3 protein: CASSRGGLGSYNEQFF. CDR3 nucleotides: TGTGCCAGCAGTCGTGGGGGGTTGGGCTCCTACAATGAGCAGTTCTTC.

This rearrangement joins TRBV27 to TRBJ1-6; possible D gene TRBD1, 6 bases. V gave up 10 bases and J gave up 7 bases, with 20 bases separating them. Germline loops: CDR1 MNHEY, CDR2 SMNVEV (reference sequence). The CDR3 length is 15 residues. DNA of the CDR3: TGTGCCACCATGGATGGGGGCTGGCGAAATTCACCCCTCCACTTT. Protein: CATMDGGWRNSPLHF.

This chain joins TRBV28 and TRBJ1-2; tentative D call: TRBD1 (5 bases). Trimming removed 3 bases from V and 1 base from J, with 12 bases in between. The CDR3 consists of 15 residues. Germline V gene data show CDR1 as MDHEN and CDR2 as SYDVKM. CDR3 sequence: CASSFPGGLNYGYTF. The CDR3 DNA sequence: TGTGCCAGCAGTTTTCCGGGGGGACTTAACTATGGCTACACCTTC.

This rearrangement joins TRBV6-5 to TRBJ1-2; perhaps TRBD1 as D (5 bases). The CDR3 loop spans 15 amino acids. The V gene lost 0 bases and the J gene lost 5 bases, with 13 bases spanning the gap. Germline assignment: CDR1 MNHEY and CDR2 SVGAGI. The CDR3 DNA reads TGTGCCAGCAGTTACTCCATCCGGGACTCTTATGGCTACACCTTC. It yields the protein CASSYSIRDSYGYTF.

The chain employs TRBV28 and TRBJ1-2; TRBD1 matches at 9 bases. With 2 bases clipped from V and 6 bases from J, the junction kept 7 bases outside the gene matches. Germline values: CDR1 MDHEN, CDR2 SYDVKM. The CDR3 spans 15 residues. CDR3 bases: TGTGCCAGCAGTTTACCCCAGGGACAGGGAAATGGCTACACCTTC. Amino acid sequence: CASSLPQGQGNGYTF.